Below are 21 T cell receptor beta chains sequenced from a single sample in a study of memory CD4+ T cells and cytomegalovirus serostatus. Measured with immunoSEQ multiplex PCR; TCRdb has only the in-frame clones, and not every one. The sample yields tens of thousands of clones, 79% seen once. Single viable CD3+CD4+CD8-CD45RO+ cells were sorted as the memory CD4+ T cells. The material sequenced was memory CD4+ T cells from blood. The receptors stem from an adult in good health and CMV-seropositive.

This clone appeared a few times. The chain has TRBV27 and TRBJ1-5; D ambiguous. With 3 bases removed from V and 0 bases from J, the gap between germline ends came to 9 bases. This CDR3 has 15 amino acids. Germline values: CDR1 MNHEY, CDR2 SMNVEV (reference sequence). CDR3 nucleotides: TGTGCCAGCAGTTTTGGATCGGCTAGCAATCAGCCCCAGCATTTT. Translation gives CASSFGSASNQPQHF.

The rearrangement joins TRBV4-3 to TRBJ2-3; a possible D gene is TRBD2 (7 bases). Germline V gene lookup returns CDR1 LGHNA and CDR2 YSLEER. The CDR3 spans 17 residues. Trimming cost V 0 bases and J 4 bases, with 17 bases left between them. The chain's CDR3 is CASSQDGARGGADTQYF. In DNA, the CDR3 is TGCGCCAGCAGCCAAGATGGGGCGAGAGGGGGGGCAGATACGCAGTATTTT.

The J gene is TRBJ2-1, the V gene TRBV6-5; 7 positions match TRBD1. The CDR3 is made up of 14 amino acids. Germline V lookup: CDR1 MNHEY, CDR2 SVGAGI. J lost 3 bases, V lost 6 bases, and 5 bases had no gene match. The CDR3 sequence: CASSPGTDYNEQFF. The CDR3 bases are TGTGCCAGCAGCCCCGGGACAGACTACAATGAGCAGTTCTTC.

The V and J genes are TRBV6-5 and TRBJ2-7; 7 nucleotides line up with TRBD2. CDR1 is MNHEY, CDR2 SVGAGI, per germline. J gave up 5 bases and V 6 bases, and 13 bases lay outside the gene matches. The CDR3 spans 15 residues. CDR3: CASRQVGGSINEQYF. The CDR3 region has the DNA TGTGCCAGCAGGCAAGTGGGCGGGAGCATCAACGAGCAGTACTTC.

This chain connects TRBV9 to TRBJ2-5, with D perhaps given as TRBD1 or TRBD2 (6 bases each). This CDR3 has 15 amino acids. CDR1 and CDR2 from the germline V gene are SGDLS and YYNGEE. V was shortened by 0 bases and J by 2 bases, with 11 bases between the two germline ends. CDR3 loop: CASSVGGGPQETQYF. CDR3 DNA: TGTGCCAGCAGCGTAGGTGGGGGGCCTCAAGAGACCCAGTACTTC.

V is TRBV27 and J is TRBJ1-2; D is uncertain. V lost 0 bases and J 8 bases, leaving 16 bases between the germline ends. This CDR3 comprises 15 residues. CDR1 is MNHEY and CDR2 is SMNVEV in the germline V gene (reference sequence). The CDR3 sequence is CASSLSEPSVGGYTF. CDR3 DNA: TGTGCCAGCAGTTTATCGGAGCCCTCGGTTGGGGGCTACACCTTC.

This clone has a single count. The chain is built from TRBV6-1 and TRBJ2-1, with 10 nucleotides matching TRBD1. From germline, CDR1 is MNHNS and CDR2 SASEGT. V was clipped by 2 bases and J by 13 bases; unmatched bases: 5. This CDR3 spans 13 amino acids. The CDR3 protein is CASSERGDRGQFF. CDR3 sequence (DNA): TGTGCCAGCAGTGAAAGGGGGGACAGGGGACAGTTCTTC.

The chain employs TRBV4-1 and TRBJ2-7; TRBD1 aligns across 8 bases. CDR3 length: 15 residues. V was clipped by 1 base and J by 2 bases; unmatched bases: 4. The germline gives CDR1 MGHRA, CDR2 YSYEKL. CDR3 in amino acids: CASSQVQGDTYEQYF. The CDR3 DNA is TGCGCCAGCAGCCAAGTACAGGGGGATACCTACGAGCAGTACTTC.

The V and J genes are TRBV2 and TRBJ2-4, with D possibly TRBD2 on 6 matching bases. Trimming removed 4 bases at V and 0 bases at J, with 7 bases between. The CDR3 is made up of 14 amino acids. CDR1 SNHLY and CDR2 FYNNEI come from the germline V gene. The CDR3 spells CASSASEAKNIQYF. In nucleotides, the CDR3 is TGTGCCAGCAGTGCTAGCGAAGCCAAAAACATTCAGTACTTC.

This chain connects TRBV5-1 to TRBJ2-1; no firm D call. V was trimmed by 0 bases and J by 8 bases, leaving 9 bases between them. This CDR3 spans 13 amino acids. Germline lookup yields CDR1 SGHRS and CDR2 YFSETQ. The CDR3 DNA reads TGCGCCAGCAGCTTGGAGACTTCCGATGAGCAGTTCTTC. Amino acids: CASSLETSDEQFF.

The rearrangement links TRBV2 to TRBJ2-7; D gene unclear. The CDR3 runs to 12 residues. Between the trimmed V and J ends, which lost 4 bases and 2 bases, there was a span of 6 bases. Germline V CDR1 and CDR2: SNHLY, FYNNEI. Written as DNA, the CDR3 is TGTGCCAGCAGTGTAGGAACCTACGAGCAGTACTTC. Amino acid sequence: CASSVGTYEQYF.

This clone was seen more than once but under ten times. J is TRBJ1-2 and V is TRBV28; TRBD1 matches at 9 bases. The V gene end was trimmed by 5 bases and the J gene end by 8 bases; junction bases not matched to a gene: 15. Germline V gives CDR1 MDHEN, CDR2 SYDVKM. The CDR3 covers 16 residues. The CDR3, as DNA: TGTGCCAGCAGTAACCGGGCCGGGACAGGGAGGTTCGGCTACACCTTC. Encoded protein: CASSNRAGTGRFGYTF.

The V and J genes are TRBV2 and TRBJ2-1; TRBD2 matches at 15 bases. The junction had 9 bases not matched to a gene; V was cut back by 4 bases and J by 8 bases. Germline CDR1 and CDR2: SNHLY and FYNNEI. This CDR3 region has 17 residues. The CDR3 DNA reads as TGTGCCAGCAGTGCTTCTTGGGGACTAGCGGGAGGCGATGAGCAGTTCTTC. This translates into CASSASWGLAGGDEQFF.

The rearrangement links TRBV4-1 to TRBJ2-2, with TRBD2 matching 14 bases. The germline CDR1 and CDR2 sequences are MGHRA and YSYEKL. After removal of 4 bases from V and 4 bases from J, the junction contained 8 bases not matched to a gene. This CDR3 has 18 residues. CDR3 loop: CASSPRLAGGPGTGELFF. The CDR3 DNA is TGCGCCAGCAGCCCTCGACTAGCGGGAGGGCCGGGCACCGGGGAGCTGTTTTTT.

Regarding this clone: Within the sample, other DNA sequences also encode this same CDR3. This chain joins TRBV6-5 and TRBJ1-5, with D uncertain. Germline V gene lookup returns CDR1 MNHEY and CDR2 SVGAGI. Trimming removed 6 bases from V and 0 bases from J, with 12 bases in between. This CDR3 comprises 15 residues. Written as DNA, the CDR3 is TGTGCCAGCAGCTATTCGTTGTATAGCAATCAGCCCCAGCATTTT. Translated, it gives CASSYSLYSNQPQHF.

V is TRBV7-2 and J is TRBJ2-7, with D maybe TRBD1 (6 bases). The CDR3 loop spans 13 amino acids. Germline assignment: CDR1 SGHTA and CDR2 FQGNSA. Trimming stripped 3 bases from V and 6 bases from J, with 12 bases between. The CDR3 here is CASSFQGQGEQYF. The CDR3 DNA reads TGTGCCAGCAGCTTTCAGGGGCAGGGCGAGCAGTACTTC.

This clone was observed a few times. The chain uses TRBV2 and TRBJ1-1; maybe TRBD1 (5 bases). Germline CDR1 SNHLY, CDR2 FYNNEI. V was pared by 4 bases and J by 7 bases, with 13 bases between. There are 13 residues in the CDR3. In nucleotides, the CDR3 is TGTGCCAGCAGTGTGGACACATTAGGTGAAGCTTTCTTT. Translating it yields CASSVDTLGEAFF.

CDR3 DNA: TGTGCCAGCACTACCGTGGCGACCTACGAGCAGTACTTC. It encodes CASTTVATYEQYF. This chain links TRBV6-1 with TRBJ2-7; no clear D. V was trimmed by 7 bases and J by 2 bases, leaving 12 bases between them. The CDR3 totals 13 residues. The germline V gene encodes CDR1 MNHNS and CDR2 SASEGT.

The chain employs TRBV6-5 and TRBJ2-7; the D is unclear. This CDR3 has 15 residues. Germline V lookup: CDR1 MNHEY, CDR2 SVGAGI. Trimming took off 0 bases at V and 1 base at J, with 10 bases between the two ends. The CDR3 protein is CASSYSGLSSYEQYF. CDR3 in DNA: TGTGCCAGCAGTTACTCAGGGCTTTCTTCCTACGAGCAGTACTTC.

The chain employs TRBV19 and TRBJ2-3; weak D call: TRBD2 (7 bases). The V gene's germline CDR1 is LNHDA and CDR2 SQIVND (reference sequence). V was pared by 2 bases and J by 6 bases, with 15 bases between. There are 15 residues in the CDR3. The CDR3 nucleotides read TGTGCCAGTAGTATAATCAACGGGGGGCTTGATACGCAGTATTTT. Protein product: CASSIINGGLDTQYF. Filled out from reference TRBV19 and TRBJ2-3, the complete variable domain reads DGGITQSPKYLFRKEGQNVTLSCEQNLNHDAMYWYRQDPGQGLRLIYYSQIVNDFQKGDIAEGYSVSREKKESFPLTVTSAQKNPTAFYLCASSIINGGLDTQYFGPGTRLTVL.

This chain links TRBV11-3 with TRBJ2-2; D is undetermined. The V gene lost 3 bases and the J gene lost 4 bases, with 3 bases spanning the gap. Germline V gene sequence: CDR1 SGHNT, CDR2 YENEEA. The CDR3 sequence is 12 residues long. CDR3 sequence (DNA): TGTGCCAGCAGCTTCTCCACCGGGGAGCTGTTTTTT. Its protein product is CASSFSTGELFF.